This entry lists 5 T cell receptor beta chains sequenced from one sample in a study of shared clonotypes between healthy human individuals. The naive CD8 population came from CD45RO-negative cells selected for CCR7, without terminally differentiated effector memory CD45RA+ cells. Sequencing used immunoSEQ multiplex PCR; TCRdb keeps in-frame clones, though not all of them. The repertoire holds some 2.1 million clones, with approximately 92% as singletons. The material sequenced was naive CD8+ T cells from PBMCs. These receptors were collected from a man aged 18-30 years in good health. Some clones in this sample may be carry-over from other donors' samples.

V and J are TRBV28 and TRBJ1-1; D remains ambiguous. The CDR3 runs to 13 residues. The V and J ends lost 6 bases and 5 bases respectively, with 13 bases between them. Germline assignment: CDR1 MDHEN and CDR2 SYDVKM. As DNA, the CDR3 is TGTGCCAGCAGCCTTATCAGAAGTACTGAAGCTTTCTTT. Residues: CASSLIRSTEAFF.

This rearrangement joins TRBV6-6 to TRBJ2-3; perhaps TRBD2 as D (5 bases). With 6 bases removed from V and 4 bases from J, the gap between germline ends came to 11 bases. The CDR3 has 13 residues. The germline V gene has CDR1 MNHNY and CDR2 SVGAGI (reference sequence). The CDR3 nucleotides are TGTGCCAGCAGGCCACTAGGTCCAGATACGCAGTATTTT. Translating gives CASRPLGPDTQYF.

The sample holds a few counts of this clone. The V and J genes are TRBV4-2 and TRBJ1-2, with 9 bases matching TRBD1. J gave up 6 bases and V 6 bases, and 11 bases lay outside the gene matches. The CDR3 extends over 15 amino acids. From germline, CDR1 is LGHNA and CDR2 YNFKEQ. CDR3 DNA: TGTGCCAGCAGTCACAGGGGGCGCGTCATGGATGGCTACACCTTC. It codes for CASSHRGRVMDGYTF.

The V call is TRBV27, the J call TRBJ2-1; D unresolved. Trimming shortened V by 3 bases and J by 0 bases, and 9 bases separated the two germline ends. The germline gives CDR1 MNHEY, CDR2 SMNVEV (reference sequence). The CDR3 is 15 residues long. This chain's CDR3 is CASSFGLSSYNEQFF. CDR3 coding DNA: TGTGCCAGCAGTTTTGGGCTAAGCTCCTACAATGAGCAGTTCTTC.

V and J are TRBV6-5 and TRBJ1-1; no clear D gene. CDR1 and CDR2 from the germline V gene are MNHEY and SVGAGI. CDR3 length equals 15 residues. Trimming cost V 2 bases and J 4 bases, with 14 bases left between them. CDR3 in amino acids: CASSYIRASSTEAFF. CDR3 DNA sequence: TGTGCCAGCAGTTACATAAGGGCGTCGAGCACTGAAGCTTTCTTT.